Following are 20 T cell receptor beta chains from one sample sequenced in a study of shared clonotypes between healthy human individuals. TCRdb keeps only in-frame clones here, not all; method: immunoSEQ multiplex PCR. The sample lists some 630,000 clones; around 72% were seen once. The sequenced material came from memory CD4+ T cells sorted from blood. Subset reported: CD45RA-negative fraction. These receptors all stem from a woman aged 25 to 39 in good health.

The genes are TRBV16 and TRBJ1-5; D is undetermined. Germline V gene lookup returns CDR1 KGHSY and CDR2 FQNENV. Deletions cut 0 bases from V and 6 bases from J, with 6 bases between. This CDR3 is built from 13 residues. CDR3 DNA sequence: TGTGCCAGCAGCCAATCGCGCGGTCAGCCCCAGCATTTT. The encoded protein is CASSQSRGQPQHF. Full variable domain (missing parts from reference TRBV16 and TRBJ1-5): GEEVAQTPKHLVRGEGQKAKLYCAPIKGHSYVFWYQQVLKNEFKFLISFQNENVFDETGMPKERFSAKCLPNSPCSLEIQATKLEDSAVYFCASSQSRGQPQHFGDGTRLSIL.

The chain uses TRBV6-5 and TRBJ2-4; 7 positions agree with TRBD2. CDR1 and CDR2 from the germline V gene are MNHEY and SVGAGI. With V trimmed by 2 bases and J by 6 bases, 10 bases remained unmatched. The CDR3 loop spans 16 amino acids. In nucleotides, the CDR3 is TGTGCCAGCAGTTACCGAAGCGGGGACGGCCGAAACATTCAGTACTTC. Translated, it gives CASSYRSGDGRNIQYF.

This chain links TRBV7-3 with TRBJ2-2, with 10 bases aligning to TRBD2. Germline CDR1 is SGHTA and CDR2 is FQGTGA. This CDR3 spans 16 amino acids. V lost 2 bases and J lost 7; bases outside the gene matches: 7. The CDR3 here is CASSLYSGRFSGELFF. The CDR3 DNA follows: TGTGCCAGCAGCTTATATAGCGGGAGGTTCAGCGGGGAGCTGTTTTTT.

This clone has a handful of counts. The CDR3 nucleotides read TGTGCCAGCAGCTTGGGTAAAAGCACAGATACGCAGTATTTT. Its translation is CASSLGKSTDTQYF. The V gene is TRBV11-3, the J gene TRBJ2-3; D is unresolved. Trimming cost V 3 bases and J 0 bases, with 7 bases left between them. The CDR3 has 14 residues. Germline CDR1 reads SGHNT; CDR2 reads YENEEA.

This clone was counted only a few times. V usage is TRBV7-8 and J usage is TRBJ2-2; D is uncertain. Germline values: CDR1 SGHVS, CDR2 FQNEAQ. V lost 4 bases, J lost 0 bases, and 6 bases lay in between. The CDR3 has 14 residues. For the CDR3, the DNA is TGTGCCAGCAGCTCGATAGCGAACACCGGGGAGCTGTTTTTT. Protein sequence: CASSSIANTGELFF.

The chain combines TRBV6-5 with TRBJ1-2; 7 bases match TRBD1. Germline values: CDR1 MNHEY, CDR2 SVGAGI. This CDR3 is built from 14 residues. V trimming: 6 bases; J trimming: 0 bases; junction bases outside the gene matches: 4. The CDR3 loop is CASSTQGTNYGYTF. DNA for the CDR3: TGTGCCAGCAGCACACAGGGGACTAACTATGGCTACACCTTC.

The chain combines TRBV5-1 with TRBJ2-5, with D possibly matching TRBD1 (7 bases). CDR1 and CDR2 from the germline V gene are SGHRS and YFSETQ. The CDR3 covers 14 residues. V was shortened by 4 bases and J by 2 bases, with 12 bases between the two germline ends. CDR3 sequence: CASSGGTVQETQYF. The DNA for the CDR3 is TGCGCCAGCAGCGGCGGGACAGTACAAGAGACCCAGTACTTC.

This clone was detected only a few times. The V call is TRBV7-8, the J call TRBJ2-5; D is unclear. V lost 1 base to trimming and J lost 4 bases, with 10 bases between them. The CDR3 is 14 residues long. Germline lookup yields CDR1 SGHVS and CDR2 FQNEAQ. The CDR3 nucleotides read TGTGCCAGCAGCTTAGTAGCTGGCGGAGAGACCCAGTACTTC. Translation gives CASSLVAGGETQYF.

The chain joins TRBV7-9 to TRBJ2-1; 8 bases map to TRBD1. Germline V gene lookup returns CDR1 SEHNR and CDR2 FQNEAQ (reference sequence). The CDR3 spans 14 residues. Trimming removed 4 bases from V and 6 bases from J; junction bases left unmatched: 5. DNA for the CDR3: TGTGCCAGCAGCTCCGGACAGGGCGTCAATGAGCAGTTCTTC. It is translated as CASSSGQGVNEQFF.

This clone was detected a few times. The chain employs TRBV30 and TRBJ1-1; 8 bases are a match to TRBD1. V lost 2 bases and J lost 5; bases outside the gene matches: 1. The CDR3 extends over 12 amino acids. Germline V CDR1 and CDR2: GTSNPN, SVGIG (reference sequence). The CDR3 DNA follows: TGTGCCTGGAGTCGACAGGGGACTGAAGCTTTCTTT. It encodes CAWSRQGTEAFF.

The CDR3 region is CASSFAGHDTEAFF. DNA of the CDR3: TGTGCCAGCAGTTTTGCGGGCCACGACACTGAAGCTTTCTTT. V is TRBV27 and J is TRBJ1-1; no clear D gene. The V gene lost 3 bases and the J gene lost 3 bases, with 11 bases spanning the gap. Germline V gives CDR1 MNHEY, CDR2 SMNVEV (reference sequence). The CDR3 has 14 amino acids.

This chain connects TRBV29-1 to TRBJ2-7, with D possibly called TRBD1 or TRBD2 (5 bases each). Trimming removed 7 bases at V and 6 bases at J, with 13 bases between. The CDR3 totals 11 residues. Per germline, CDR1 SQVTM and CDR2 ANQGSEA. This CDR3 is CSGGTPREQYF. The CDR3 DNA is TGCAGCGGGGGGACGCCCCGCGAGCAGTACTTC.

The chain is built from TRBV28 and TRBJ1-4, with a possible D match to TRBD1 (6 bases). Germline CDR1 is MDHEN and CDR2 is SYDVKM. V lost 4 bases and J 8 bases, leaving 29 bases between the germline ends. The CDR3 has 19 amino acids. CDR3 nucleotide sequence: TGTGCCAGCAGTTCATATATCCCCTCGAGGGGGGCAAGCCTCGAAAAACTGTTTTTT. Translating it yields CASSSYIPSRGASLEKLFF.

V usage is TRBV5-1 and J usage is TRBJ2-3, with TRBD1 identical over 9 bases. CDR1 and CDR2 (germline): SGHRS, YFSETQ. The CDR3 has 15 amino acids. Unmatched junction bases numbered 4, after V lost 0 bases and J lost 5 bases. The CDR3 loop reads CASSLGDRDLDTQYF. Here the CDR3 DNA reads TGCGCCAGCAGCTTGGGGGACAGGGACTTAGATACGCAGTATTTT.

This clone was counted a few times. This chain joins TRBV28 and TRBJ1-5; possible D gene TRBD1, 5 bases. CDR1 and CDR2 from the germline V gene are MDHEN and SYDVKM. The CDR3 sequence is 18 residues long. Trimming cost V 8 bases and J 5 bases, with 28 bases left between them. The CDR3 protein is CASGLSLSRGIPYQPQHF. The DNA for the CDR3 is TGTGCCAGCGGGCTAAGTTTGAGTAGGGGAATCCCCTATCAGCCCCAGCATTTT.

The rearrangement joins TRBV27 to TRBJ1-1, with 9 bases lining up with TRBD1. The V and J ends lost 7 bases and 0 bases, in that order; junction bases with no gene match: 9. Germline loops: CDR1 MNHEY, CDR2 SMNVEV (reference sequence). CDR3 length: 16 residues. The CDR3 here is CASNSGTGRMNTEAFF. As DNA, the CDR3 is TGTGCCAGCAATTCCGGGACAGGGCGCATGAACACTGAAGCTTTCTTT.

The rearrangement links TRBV28 to TRBJ1-1, with D uncertain. The CDR3 totals 15 residues. Germline CDR1 is MDHEN and CDR2 is SYDVKM. Trimming removed 1 base from V and 10 bases from J, with 19 bases in between. The CDR3 reads CASSLSTRVGWRAFF. For the CDR3, the DNA is TGTGCCAGCAGTTTATCGACACGCGTAGGGTGGAGAGCTTTCTTT.

This clone turned up a few times. A read error may be the cause here, since a much bigger clone is one base away. At the DNA level, this CDR3 is encoded by other sequences in the same sample as well. This chain joins TRBV5-1 and TRBJ1-3, with 7 bases identical to TRBD1. Germline V lookup: CDR1 SGHRS, CDR2 YFSETQ. The CDR3 spans 14 residues. V shed 4 bases and J 2 bases; nucleotides not matched to a gene: 3. The CDR3 region has the DNA TGCGCCAGCAGCGTGGGGACAGCTGGAAACACCATATATTTT. It is translated as CASSVGTAGNTIYF.

V gene TRBV7-9 combines with J gene TRBJ2-3; no reliable D call. The V gene's germline CDR1 is SEHNR and CDR2 FQNEAQ (reference sequence). The ends were cut back, 0 bases at V and 0 bases at J, with 7 bases in the middle. CDR3 length: 15 residues. The CDR3 region has the DNA TGTGCCAGCAGCTTAGCACAGTCTAGCACAGATACGCAGTATTTT. It is translated as CASSLAQSSTDTQYF.

As regards this clone: A much more abundant neighbour one base away suggests this may be a read error. The same CDR3 arises from other DNA sequences in this sample as well. The V gene is TRBV30, the J gene TRBJ1-1; tentatively, D is TRBD1 (5 bases). CDR3 length: 13 amino acids. Germline-derived CDR1 and CDR2 are GTSNPN and SVGIG (reference sequence). V was pared by 0 bases and J by 0 bases, with 5 bases between. The CDR3 coding sequence is TGTGCCTGGAGTGTGGGGGTGAACACTGAAGCTTTCTTT. Its protein product is CAWSVGVNTEAFF.